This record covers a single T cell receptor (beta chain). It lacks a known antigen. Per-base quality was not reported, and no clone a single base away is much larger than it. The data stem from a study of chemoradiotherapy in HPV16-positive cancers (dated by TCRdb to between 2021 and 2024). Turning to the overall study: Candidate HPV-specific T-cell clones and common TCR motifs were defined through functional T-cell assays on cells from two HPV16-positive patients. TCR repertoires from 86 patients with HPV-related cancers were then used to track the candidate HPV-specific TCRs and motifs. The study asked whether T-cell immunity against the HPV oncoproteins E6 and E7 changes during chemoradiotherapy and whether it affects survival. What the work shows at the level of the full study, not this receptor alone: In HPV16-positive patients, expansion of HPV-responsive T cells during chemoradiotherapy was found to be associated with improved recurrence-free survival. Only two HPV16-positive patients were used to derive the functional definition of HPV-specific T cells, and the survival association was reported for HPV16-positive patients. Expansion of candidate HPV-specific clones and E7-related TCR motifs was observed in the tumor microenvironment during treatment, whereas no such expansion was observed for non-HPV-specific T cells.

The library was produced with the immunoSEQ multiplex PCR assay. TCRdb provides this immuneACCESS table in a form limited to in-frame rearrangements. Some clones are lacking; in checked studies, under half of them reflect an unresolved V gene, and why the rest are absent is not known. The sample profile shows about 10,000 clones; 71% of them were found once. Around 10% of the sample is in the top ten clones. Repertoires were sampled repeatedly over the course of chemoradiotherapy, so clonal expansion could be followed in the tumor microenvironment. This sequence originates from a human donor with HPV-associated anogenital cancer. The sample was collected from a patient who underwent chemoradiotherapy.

DNA sequence: TGTGCCAGCAGTGGTACAGGGATCTCTGGAAACACCATATATTTT. This encodes CASSGTGISGNTIYF. The sequence joins TRBV6-1 to TRBJ1-3; a tentative D call is TRBD1 (6 bases match). The CDR3 starts with the cysteine, ends with the phenylalanine, and has 15 residues. The read is trimmed to its CDR3 DNA, 45 bases read in frame from base 1. As encoded in the germline V gene, CDR1 is MNHNS while CDR2 is SASEGT. A distance of 10 bases separates the germline ends of V and J, which lose 4 bases and 0 bases respectively.